Shown below are 10 T cell receptor beta chains from a single sample sequenced in a study of OX40 agonist ivuxolimab in advanced cancers. TCRdb keeps only in-frame clones here, not all; method: immunoSEQ multiplex PCR. The repertoire consists of fewer than 100,000 clones, with about nine tenths occurring once and the leading ten covering under 0.35%. The specimen was CD4+ or CD8+ T cells sorted from blood, collected in a trial of the OX40 agonist ivuxolimab. Receptor source: an adult with an advanced solid tumor such as melanoma, head and neck, liver or kidney cancer.

This chain uses TRBV6-6 with TRBJ2-3; D unclear. V lost 4 bases and J lost 1, with 9 bases in between. The CDR3 is made up of 14 amino acids. The germline gives CDR1 MNHNY, CDR2 SVGAGI (reference sequence). CDR3: CASSLGDRTDTQYF. In nucleotides, the CDR3 is TGTGCCAGCAGTTTAGGAGATCGCACAGATACGCAGTATTTT.

This rearrangement joins TRBV5-6 to TRBJ2-3; possibly TRBD1 for D (6 bases). With 0 bases removed from V and 2 bases from J, the gap between germline ends came to 10 bases. Germline V lookup: CDR1 SGHDT, CDR2 YYEEEE. The CDR3 contains 15 residues. CDR3 DNA sequence: TGTGCCAGCAGCTTGGGAGGACAGTACACAGATACGCAGTATTTT. As protein: CASSLGGQYTDTQYF.

This clone was counted once. This sequence joins TRBV6-6 and TRBJ2-2, with no clear D. The CDR3 loop spans 15 amino acids. CDR1 and CDR2 from the germline V gene are MNHNY and SVGAGI (reference sequence). Trimming left V 6 bases short and J 1 base short, with 12 bases between. The CDR3 loop reads CASREDTLNTGELFF. For the CDR3, the DNA is TGTGCCAGCAGGGAAGACACACTGAACACCGGGGAGCTGTTTTTT.

V gene TRBV18 combines with J gene TRBJ2-3; no reliable D call. Between the trimmed V and J ends, which lost 9 bases and 1 base, there was a span of 14 bases. Germline V gene lookup returns CDR1 KGHSH and CDR2 LQKENI. The CDR3 runs 14 residues. CDR3 DNA sequence: TGTGCCAGTACCCCCGGAAGGGGCACAGATACGCAGTATTTT. Residues: CASTPGRGTDTQYF.

The rearrangement joins TRBV15 to TRBJ2-7, with D perhaps matching TRBD1 (5 bases). This CDR3 contains 15 residues. The V gene lost 5 bases and the J gene lost 0 bases, with 14 bases spanning the gap. Germline V gene sequence: CDR1 LNHNV, CDR2 YYDKDF (reference sequence). The CDR3 loop reads CATSPEARDSYEQYF. DNA for the CDR3: TGTGCCACCAGCCCCGAGGCCAGGGACTCCTACGAGCAGTACTTC. The variable domain in full, with the rest retrieved from reference TRBV15 and TRBJ2-7, is DAMVIQNPRYQVTQFGKPVTLSCSQTLNHNVMYWYQQKSSQAPKLLFHYYDKDFNNEADTPDNFQSRRPNTSFCFLDIRSPGLGDTAMYLCATSPEARDSYEQYFGPGTRLTVT.

V usage is TRBV11-2 and J usage is TRBJ1-4, with 7 bases that match TRBD1. V lost 5 bases, J lost 7 bases, and 10 bases stayed unmatched. The CDR3 extends over 15 amino acids. CDR1 is SGHAT, CDR2 FQNNGV, per germline. CDR3 coding DNA: TGTGCCAGCAGCCATAACAGGGGAGGGGCTGAAAAACTGTTTTTT. Protein sequence: CASSHNRGGAEKLFF. Variable domain in full (rest from reference TRBV11-2 and TRBJ1-4): EAGVAQSPRYKIIEKRQSVAFWCNPISGHATLYWYQQILGQGPKLLIQFQNNGVVDDSQLPKDRFSAERLKGVDSTLKIQPAKLEDSAVYLCASSHNRGGAEKLFFGSGTQLSVL.

V usage is TRBV6-5 and J usage is TRBJ2-3; 12 bases are shared with TRBD1. This CDR3 is built from 15 residues. V trimming: 8 bases; J trimming: 5 bases; junction bases outside the gene matches: 8. The germline V gene has CDR1 MNHEY and CDR2 SVGAGI. This CDR3 reads CASAAGQGAVDTQYF. For the CDR3, the DNA is TGTGCCAGCGCCGCGGGACAGGGGGCCGTAGATACGCAGTATTTT.

This clone was detected only once. The J gene is TRBJ1-2, the V gene TRBV6-1; D might be TRBD1 (5 bases). The CDR3 is 15 residues long. Per germline, CDR1 MNHNS and CDR2 SASEGT. V lost 2 bases to trimming and J lost 4 bases, with 14 bases between them. The CDR3 coding sequence is TGTGCCAGCAGTGAACCACCGCTGGGGGGCTATGGCTACACCTTC. As protein: CASSEPPLGGYGYTF.

The chain recombines TRBV29-1 with TRBJ2-3, with TRBD2 matching 7 bases. This CDR3 comprises 14 residues. V shed 0 bases, J shed 5 bases, and the junction held 5 bases outside the gene matches. Germline loops: CDR1 SQVTM, CDR2 ANQGSEA. As DNA, the CDR3 is TGCAGCGTTGAAGATGCGGGAGCGTTAGATACGCAGTATTTT. This codes for CSVEDAGALDTQYF.

The V call is TRBV6-5, the J call TRBJ1-4; 8 nucleotides match TRBD1. The CDR3 runs 13 residues. Germline V CDR1 and CDR2: MNHEY, SVGAGI. V lost 6 bases, J lost 8 bases, and 5 bases stayed unmatched. CDR3 in amino acids: CASRRQGSEKLFF. For the CDR3, the DNA is TGTGCCAGCAGACGACAGGGGAGCGAAAAACTGTTTTTT.